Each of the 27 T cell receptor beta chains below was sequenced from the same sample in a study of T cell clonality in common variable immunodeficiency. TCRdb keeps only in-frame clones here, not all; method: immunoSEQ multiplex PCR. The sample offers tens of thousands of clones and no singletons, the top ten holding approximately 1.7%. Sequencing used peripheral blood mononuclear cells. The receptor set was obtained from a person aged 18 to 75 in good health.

This CDR3 reads CASSERRGQHIEAFF. The CDR3 DNA, read in part, is TGTGCCAGCAGTGAAAGAAGAGGGCAACACATTGAA. The chain has TRBV6-1 and TRBJ1-1; no clear D gene. The read falls 3 residues short of the CDR3 end, and the missing part is taken from the germline J gene. The CDR3 is 15 amino acids. CDR1 is MNHNS, CDR2 SASEGT, per germline. Trimming shortened V by 2 bases and J by 7 bases, and 17 bases separated the two germline ends.

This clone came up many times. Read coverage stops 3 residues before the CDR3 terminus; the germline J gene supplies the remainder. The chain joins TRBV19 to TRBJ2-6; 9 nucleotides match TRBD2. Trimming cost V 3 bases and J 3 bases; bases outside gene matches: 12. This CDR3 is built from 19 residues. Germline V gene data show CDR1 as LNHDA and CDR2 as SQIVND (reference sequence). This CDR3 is CASSMGWREGSFGANVLTF. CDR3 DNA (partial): TGTGCCAGTAGTATGGGGTGGCGGGAGGGTTCGTTTGGGGCCAACGTC.

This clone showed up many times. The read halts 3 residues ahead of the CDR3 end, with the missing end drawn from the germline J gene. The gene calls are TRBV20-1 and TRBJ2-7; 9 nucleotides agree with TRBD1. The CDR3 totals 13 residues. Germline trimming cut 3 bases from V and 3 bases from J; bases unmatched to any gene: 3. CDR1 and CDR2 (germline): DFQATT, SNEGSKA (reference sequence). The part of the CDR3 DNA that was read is TGCAGTGCTAGGGACAGGGGTAACTACGAG. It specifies CSARDRGNYE. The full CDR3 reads CSARDRGNYEQYF.

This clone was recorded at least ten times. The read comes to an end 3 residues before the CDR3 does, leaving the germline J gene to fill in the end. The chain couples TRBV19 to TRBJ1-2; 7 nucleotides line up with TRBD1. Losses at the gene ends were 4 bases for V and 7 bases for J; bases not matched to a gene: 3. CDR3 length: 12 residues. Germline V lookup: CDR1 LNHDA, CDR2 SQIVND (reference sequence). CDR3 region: CASSKRDSGYTF. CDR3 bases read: TGTGCCAGTAGTAAACGGGACAGTGGC.

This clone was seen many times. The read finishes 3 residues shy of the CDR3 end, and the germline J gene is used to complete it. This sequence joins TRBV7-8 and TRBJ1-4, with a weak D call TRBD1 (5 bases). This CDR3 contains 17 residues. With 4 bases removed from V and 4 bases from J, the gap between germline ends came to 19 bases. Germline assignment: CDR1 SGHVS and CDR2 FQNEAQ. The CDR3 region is CASSSSGPAGLNEKLFF. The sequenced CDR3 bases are TGTGCCAGCAGCTCCAGCGGGCCGGCAGGGCTTAATGAAAAA.

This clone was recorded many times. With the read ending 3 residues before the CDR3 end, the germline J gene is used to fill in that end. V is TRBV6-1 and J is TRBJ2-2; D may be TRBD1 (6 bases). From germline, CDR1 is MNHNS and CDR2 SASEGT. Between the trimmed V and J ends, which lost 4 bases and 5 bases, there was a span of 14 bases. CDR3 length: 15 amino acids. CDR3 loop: CASSGSRGWTGELFF. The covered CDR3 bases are TGTGCCAGCAGTGGTAGCAGGGGATGGACCGGGGAG.

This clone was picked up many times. The CDR3 spells CASSEPVRAKLETQYF. The CDR3 bases that were read are TGTGCCAGCAGTGAACCGGTTCGCGCCAAGTTAGAGACC. V gene TRBV6-1 combines with J gene TRBJ2-5, with D unresolved. The CDR3 end is not reached by the read, which stops 3 residues before it; the germline J gene fills it in. The CDR3 totals 16 residues. V was cut by 2 bases and J by 4 bases, with 17 bases left in between. Germline V gene lookup returns CDR1 MNHNS and CDR2 SASEGT.

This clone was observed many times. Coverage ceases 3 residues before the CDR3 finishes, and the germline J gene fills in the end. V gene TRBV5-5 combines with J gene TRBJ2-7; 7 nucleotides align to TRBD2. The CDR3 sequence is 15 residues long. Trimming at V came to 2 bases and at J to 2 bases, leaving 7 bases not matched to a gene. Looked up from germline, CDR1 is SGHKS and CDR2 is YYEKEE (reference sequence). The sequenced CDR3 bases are TGTGCCAGCAGCTTTACTAGCGCCTTCACCTACGAG. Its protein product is CASSFTSAFTYE. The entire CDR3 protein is CASSFTSAFTYEQYF.

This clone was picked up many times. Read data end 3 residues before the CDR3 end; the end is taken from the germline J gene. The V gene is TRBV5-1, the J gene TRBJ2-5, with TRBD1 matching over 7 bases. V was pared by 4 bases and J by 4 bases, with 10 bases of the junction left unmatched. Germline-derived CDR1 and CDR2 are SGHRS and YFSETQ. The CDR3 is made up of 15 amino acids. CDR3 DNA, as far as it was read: TGCGCCAGCAGCCTAGGACAGGTAGAAGGAGAGACC. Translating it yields CASSLGQVEGET. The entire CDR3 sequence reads CASSLGQVEGETQYF.

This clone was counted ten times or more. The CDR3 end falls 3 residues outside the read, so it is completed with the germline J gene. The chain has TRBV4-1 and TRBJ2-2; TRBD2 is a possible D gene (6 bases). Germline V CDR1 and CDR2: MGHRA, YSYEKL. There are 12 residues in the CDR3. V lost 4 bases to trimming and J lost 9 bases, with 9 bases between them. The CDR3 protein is CASSPTSRELFF. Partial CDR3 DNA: TGCGCCAGCAGCCCTACTAGCCGGGAG.

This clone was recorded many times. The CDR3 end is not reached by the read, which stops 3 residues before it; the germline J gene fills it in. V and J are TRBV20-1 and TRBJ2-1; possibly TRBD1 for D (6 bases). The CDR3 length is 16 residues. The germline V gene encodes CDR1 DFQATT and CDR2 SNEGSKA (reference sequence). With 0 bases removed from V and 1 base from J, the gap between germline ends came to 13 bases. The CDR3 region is CSARETGKGSYNEQFF. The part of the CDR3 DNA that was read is TGCAGTGCTAGAGAAACAGGGAAAGGGTCCTACAATGAG.

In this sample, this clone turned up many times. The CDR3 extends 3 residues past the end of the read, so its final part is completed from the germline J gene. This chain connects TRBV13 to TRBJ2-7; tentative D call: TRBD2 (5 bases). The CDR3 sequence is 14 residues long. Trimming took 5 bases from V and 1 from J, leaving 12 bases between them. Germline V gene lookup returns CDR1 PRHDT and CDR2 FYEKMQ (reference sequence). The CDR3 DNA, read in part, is TGTGCCAGCAGCGCAATCGGGGAATCCTACGAG. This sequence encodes CASSAIGESYE. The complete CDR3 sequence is CASSAIGESYEQYF.

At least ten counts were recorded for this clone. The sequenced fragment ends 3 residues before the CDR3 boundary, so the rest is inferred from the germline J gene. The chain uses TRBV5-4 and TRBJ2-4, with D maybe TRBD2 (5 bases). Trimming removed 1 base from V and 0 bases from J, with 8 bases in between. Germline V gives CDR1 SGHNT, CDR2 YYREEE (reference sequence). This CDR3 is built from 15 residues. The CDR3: CASSLSRGAKNIQYF. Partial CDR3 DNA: TGTGCCAGCAGCTTGTCCCGGGGAGCCAAAAACATT. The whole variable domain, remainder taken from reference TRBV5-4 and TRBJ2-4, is ETGVTQSPTHLIKTRGQQVTLRCSSQSGHNTVSWYQQALGQGPQFIFQYYREEENGRGNFPPRFSGLQFPNYSSELNVNALELDDSALYLCASSLSRGAKNIQYFGAGTRLSVL.

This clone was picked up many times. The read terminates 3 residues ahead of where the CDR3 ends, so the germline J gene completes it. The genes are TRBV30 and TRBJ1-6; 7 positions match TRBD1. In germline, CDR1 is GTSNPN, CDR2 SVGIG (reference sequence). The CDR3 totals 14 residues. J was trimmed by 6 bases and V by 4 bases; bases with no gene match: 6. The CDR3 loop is CAWTTGTVNSPLHF. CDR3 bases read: TGTGCCTGGACTACCGGGACAGTTAATTCACCC.

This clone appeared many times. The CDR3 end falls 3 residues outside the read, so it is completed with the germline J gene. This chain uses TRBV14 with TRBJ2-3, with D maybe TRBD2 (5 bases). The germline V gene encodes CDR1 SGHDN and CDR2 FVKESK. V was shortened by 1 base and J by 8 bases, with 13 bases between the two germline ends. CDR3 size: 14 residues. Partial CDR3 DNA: TGTGCCAGCAGCCAAGCTAGCTGGGCCGCTACG. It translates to CASSQASWAAT. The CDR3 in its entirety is CASSQASWAATQYF.

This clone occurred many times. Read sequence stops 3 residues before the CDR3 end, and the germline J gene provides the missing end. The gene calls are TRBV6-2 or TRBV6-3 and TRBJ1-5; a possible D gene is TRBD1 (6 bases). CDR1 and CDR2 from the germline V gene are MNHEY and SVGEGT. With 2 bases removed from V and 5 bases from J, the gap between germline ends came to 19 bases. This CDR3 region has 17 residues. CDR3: CASSYERGRGRDQPQHF. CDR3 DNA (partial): TGTGCCAGCAGTTACGAACGGGGCAGGGGAAGGGATCAGCCC.

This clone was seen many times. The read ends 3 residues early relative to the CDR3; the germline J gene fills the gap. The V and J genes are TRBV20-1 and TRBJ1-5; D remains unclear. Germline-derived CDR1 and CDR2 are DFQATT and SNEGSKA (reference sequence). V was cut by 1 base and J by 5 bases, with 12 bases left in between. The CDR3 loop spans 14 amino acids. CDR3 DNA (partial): TGCAGTGCTAGAGGAGGCCCGAGTCATCAGCCC. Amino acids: CSARGGPSHQP. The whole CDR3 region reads CSARGGPSHQPQHF.

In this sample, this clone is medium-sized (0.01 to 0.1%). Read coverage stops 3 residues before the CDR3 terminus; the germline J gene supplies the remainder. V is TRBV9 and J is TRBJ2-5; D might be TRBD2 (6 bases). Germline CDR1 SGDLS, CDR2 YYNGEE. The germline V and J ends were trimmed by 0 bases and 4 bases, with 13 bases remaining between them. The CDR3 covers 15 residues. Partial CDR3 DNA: TGTGCCAGCAGCGTAGGGGACGGGGGTGGAGAGACC. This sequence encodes CASSVGDGGGET. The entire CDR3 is CASSVGDGGGETQYF. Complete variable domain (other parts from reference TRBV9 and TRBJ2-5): DSGVTQTPKHLITATGQRVTLRCSPRSGDLSVYWYQQSLDQGLQFLIQYYNGEERAKGNILERFSAQQFPDLHSELNLSSLELGDSALYFCASSVGDGGGETQYFGPGTRLLVL.

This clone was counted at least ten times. CDR3 residues: CASSEGRGLDIQYF. The CDR3 bases that were read are TGTGCCAGCAGTGAAGGGAGGGGTTTGGACATT. V gene TRBV6-1 combines with J gene TRBJ2-4; possible D gene TRBD2, 6 bases. Sequencing ends 3 residues short of the CDR3 end; the germline J gene provides the rest. The V gene's germline CDR1 is MNHNS and CDR2 SASEGT. V was cut by 1 base and J by 8 bases, with 12 bases left in between. CDR3 length: 14 residues.

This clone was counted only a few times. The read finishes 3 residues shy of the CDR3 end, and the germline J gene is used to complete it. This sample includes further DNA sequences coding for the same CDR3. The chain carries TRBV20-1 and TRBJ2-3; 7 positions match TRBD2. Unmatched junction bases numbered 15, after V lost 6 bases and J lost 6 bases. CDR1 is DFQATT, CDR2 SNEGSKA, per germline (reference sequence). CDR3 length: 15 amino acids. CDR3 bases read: TGCAGTGCCTCCCCTGGGGGGAGGGCAGGCGATACG. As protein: CSASPGGRAGDT. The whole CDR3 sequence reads CSASPGGRAGDTQYF.

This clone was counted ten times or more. CDR3 bases read: TGCAGTGCTAGTGGGCCTGGGGGC. Its protein is CSASGPGG. The complete CDR3 reads CSASGPGGYTF. The chain is built from TRBV20-1 and TRBJ1-2, with D unclear. The read gets to within 3 residues of the CDR3 end, and the germline J gene fills in the rest. CDR3 length: 11 amino acids. Germline values: CDR1 DFQATT, CDR2 SNEGSKA (reference sequence).

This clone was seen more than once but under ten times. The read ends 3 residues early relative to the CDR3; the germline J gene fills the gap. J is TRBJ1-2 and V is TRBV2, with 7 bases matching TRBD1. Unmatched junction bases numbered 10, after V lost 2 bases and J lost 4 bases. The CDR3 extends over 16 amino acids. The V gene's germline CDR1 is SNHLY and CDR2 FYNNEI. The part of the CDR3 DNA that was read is TGTGCCAGCAGTGAAACGGGTCAGGGGGTTATCTATGGC. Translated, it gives CASSETGQGVIYG. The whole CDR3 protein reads CASSETGQGVIYGYTF.

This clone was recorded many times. The CDR3 bases that were read are TGTGCCATCAGTGAGTCAATAGGTACTAGCGGGAGGGCCGATGAG. It specifies CAISESIGTSGRADE. From start to end, the CDR3 is CAISESIGTSGRADEQFF. The chain carries TRBV10-3 and TRBJ2-1; 13 bases map to TRBD2. The missing CDR3 end, 3 residues past where the read stops, is filled in from the germline J gene. V gave up 0 bases and J gave up 8 bases; unmatched junction bases: 10. The germline CDR1 and CDR2 sequences are ENHRY and SYGVKD. CDR3 length: 18 amino acids.

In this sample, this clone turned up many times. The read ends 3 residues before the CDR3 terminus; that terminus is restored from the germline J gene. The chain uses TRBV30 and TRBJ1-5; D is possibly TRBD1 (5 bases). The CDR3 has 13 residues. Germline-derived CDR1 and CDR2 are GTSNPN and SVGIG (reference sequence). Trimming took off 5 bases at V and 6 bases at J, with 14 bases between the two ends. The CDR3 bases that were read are TGTGCCTGGGCCTCAGGGTCCACTCAGCCC. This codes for CAWASGSTQP. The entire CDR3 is CAWASGSTQPQHF.

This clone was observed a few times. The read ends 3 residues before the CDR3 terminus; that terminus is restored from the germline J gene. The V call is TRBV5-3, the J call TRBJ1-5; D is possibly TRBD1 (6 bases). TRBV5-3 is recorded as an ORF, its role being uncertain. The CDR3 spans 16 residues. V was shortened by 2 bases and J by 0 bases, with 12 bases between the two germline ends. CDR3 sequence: CARSFTGTYSNQPQHF. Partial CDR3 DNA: TGTGCCAGAAGCTTTACAGGGACCTATAGCAATCAGCCC.

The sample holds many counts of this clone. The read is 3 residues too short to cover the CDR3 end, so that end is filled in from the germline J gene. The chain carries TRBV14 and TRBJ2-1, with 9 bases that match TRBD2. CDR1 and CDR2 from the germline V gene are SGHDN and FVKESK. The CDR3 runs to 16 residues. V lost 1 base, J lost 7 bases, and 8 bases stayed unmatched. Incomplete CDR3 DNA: TGTGCCAGCAGCCAAGTTGTAGCGGGAGCCTGGAATGAG. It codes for CASSQVVAGAWNE. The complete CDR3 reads CASSQVVAGAWNEQFF.

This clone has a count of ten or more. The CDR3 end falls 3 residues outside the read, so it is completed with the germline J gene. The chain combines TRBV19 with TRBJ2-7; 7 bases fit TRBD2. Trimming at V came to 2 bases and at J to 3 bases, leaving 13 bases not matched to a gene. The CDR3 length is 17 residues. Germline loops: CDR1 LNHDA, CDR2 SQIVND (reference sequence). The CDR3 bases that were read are TGTGCCAGTAGTATATCTAGCGGACCCTACTCGCGCTACGAG. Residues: CASSISSGPYSRYE. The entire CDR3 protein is CASSISSGPYSRYEQYF.